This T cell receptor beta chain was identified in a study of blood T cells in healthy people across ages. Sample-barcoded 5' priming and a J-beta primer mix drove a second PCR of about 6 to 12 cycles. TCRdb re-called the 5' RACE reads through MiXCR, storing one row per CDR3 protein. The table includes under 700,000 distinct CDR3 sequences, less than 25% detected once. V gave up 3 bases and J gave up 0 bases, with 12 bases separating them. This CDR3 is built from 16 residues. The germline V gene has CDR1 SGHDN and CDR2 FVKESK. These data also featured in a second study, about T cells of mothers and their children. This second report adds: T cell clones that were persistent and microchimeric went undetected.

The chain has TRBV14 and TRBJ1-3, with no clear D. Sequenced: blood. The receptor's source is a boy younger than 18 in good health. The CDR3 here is CASSQDRGSSGNTIYF. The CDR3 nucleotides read TGTGCCAGCAGCCAGGATCGGGGATCCTCTGGAAACACCATATATTTT.